The source of this T cell receptor (beta chain) is a study of shared clonotypes between healthy human individuals. Study-level information: Sampling drew on donors who were a couple of women and a few men aged 18 to 49. Study conclusions and caveats: Estimated richness was generally greater in naive than memory subsets.

Naive CD8 cells lacked CD45RO and underwent positive selection for CCR7, leaving out terminally differentiated effector memory CD45RA+ cells. For this clone: Its antigen is unidentified.

Method: immunoSEQ multiplex PCR; TCRdb's copy keeps in-frame clones and lacks some. The table shows some 1,900,000 clones, with approximately 94% occurring only once. The sequence came from a man aged 18 to 30 in good health. The specimen was naive CD8+ T cells sorted from blood.

The CDR3 loop is CASSTTGGDEQYF. The DNA of the CDR3 is TGTGCCAGCAGTACGACAGGGGGCGACGAGCAGTACTTC. The genes are TRBV2 and TRBJ2-7; TRBD1 matches 10 bases. The CDR3 runs to 13 residues. V shed 5 bases and J 5 bases; nucleotides not matched to a gene: 3. CDR1 and CDR2 from the germline V gene are SNHLY and FYNNEI.